This TCR beta chain stems from a study of T cells of healthy individuals. This clonotype was detected many times. Via MiXCR, TCRdb re-called the 5' RACE reads, giving one row per CDR3 protein. The sample holds about 60,000 distinct CDR3 sequences; around 15% are singletons and the top ten take 4% to 5%. The TCR originated in a human donor in good health.

The DNA for the CDR3 is TGTGCCAGCAGTGAGGGGACAGGGTTCTACGAGCAGTACTTC. Protein sequence: CASSEGTGFYEQYF. The chain links TRBV3-1 to TRBJ2-7; 9 positions match TRBD1. This CDR3 has 14 amino acids. The V gene end was trimmed by 6 bases and the J gene end by 3 bases; junction bases not matched to a gene: 6. Germline values: CDR1 LGHDT, CDR2 YNNKEL (reference sequence).